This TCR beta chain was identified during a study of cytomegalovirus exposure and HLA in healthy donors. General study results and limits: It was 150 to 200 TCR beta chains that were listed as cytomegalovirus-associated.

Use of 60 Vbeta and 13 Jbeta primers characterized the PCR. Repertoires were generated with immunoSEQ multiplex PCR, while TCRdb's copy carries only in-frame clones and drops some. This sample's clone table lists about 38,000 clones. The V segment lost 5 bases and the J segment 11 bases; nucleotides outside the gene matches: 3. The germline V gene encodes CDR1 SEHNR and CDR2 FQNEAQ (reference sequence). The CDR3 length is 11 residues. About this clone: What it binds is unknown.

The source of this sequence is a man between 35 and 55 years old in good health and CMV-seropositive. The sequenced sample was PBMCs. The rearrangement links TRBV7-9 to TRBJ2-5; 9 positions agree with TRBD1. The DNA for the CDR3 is TGTGCCAGCAGCACAGGGGGCCCGCAGTACTTC. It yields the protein CASSTGGPQYF.